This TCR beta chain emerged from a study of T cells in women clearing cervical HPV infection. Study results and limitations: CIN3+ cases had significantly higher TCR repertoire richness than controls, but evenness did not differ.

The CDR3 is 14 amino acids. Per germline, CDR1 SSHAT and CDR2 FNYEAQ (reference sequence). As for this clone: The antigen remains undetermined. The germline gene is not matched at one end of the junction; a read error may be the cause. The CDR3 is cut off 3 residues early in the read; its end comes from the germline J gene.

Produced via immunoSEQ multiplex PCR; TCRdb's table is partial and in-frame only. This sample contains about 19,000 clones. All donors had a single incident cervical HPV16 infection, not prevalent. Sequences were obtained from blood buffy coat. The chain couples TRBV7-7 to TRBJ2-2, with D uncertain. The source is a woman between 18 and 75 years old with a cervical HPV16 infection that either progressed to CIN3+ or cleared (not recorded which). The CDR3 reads CASSLDQATGELFF. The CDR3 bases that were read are TGTGCTAGCAGCTTAGACCAGGCTACCGGGGAG. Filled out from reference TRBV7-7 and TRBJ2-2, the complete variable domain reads GAGVSQSPRYKVTKRGQDVTLRCDPISSHATLYWYQQALGQGPEFLTYFNYEAQPDKSGLPSDRFSAERPEGSISTLTIQRTEQRDSAMYRCASSLDQATGELFFGEGSRLTVL.